The rows below give T cell receptor beta chains drawn from one sample of a study of cytomegalovirus exposure and HLA in healthy donors. Profiled with immunoSEQ multiplex PCR; TCRdb holds only in-frame clones, not every one. Its clone listing holds tens of thousands of clones. Sequencing was done on a sample of PBMCs. These receptor sequences come from a girl aged 5-17 years in good health and CMV-seropositive. The conserved cysteine and the conserved F or W are not part of the CDR3 here.

v_gene	j_gene	CDR3aa
TRBV19	TRBJ1-5	ASSGATNQPQH
TRBV4-3	TRBJ1-1	ASSQDHGLNTEAF
TRBV4-1	TRBJ1-2	ASSHRETGLNYGYT
TRBV9	TRBJ2-3	ASSAAGEGGTDTQY
TRBV5-4	TRBJ1-4	ASSLVGQGLVGEKLF
TRBV18	TRBJ1-1	ASSQTGGTEAF
TRBV11-2	TRBJ1-1	ASSLTGRGNTEAF
TRBV5-1	TRBJ2-7	ASRQSGGGGIYEQY
TRBV6-4	TRBJ2-6	ASSGYPTSAGANVLT
TRBV4-2	TRBJ2-1	ASSQERLAGYNEQF
TRBV11-2	TRBJ1-6	ASSARQGQNSPLH
TRBV4-1	TRBJ2-3	ASSQEGASGGARDTQY
TRBV7-9	TRBJ1-5	ASSATGTGLNQPQH
TRBV7-9	TRBJ2-7	ASSPSGYSYEQY
TRBV7-9	TRBJ1-4	ASSSSLANEKLF